Given below is one T cell receptor beta chain in context. Antigen specificity is unknown. The sample belongs to a study of CXCR3-negative and CXCR3-positive naive CD8 T cells. Findings and caveats of the study: CXCR3-positive naive cells carried more hydrophobic TRB CDR3s than CXCR3-negative ones. Comparison of naive subsets found surface CD5 to be comparable, and TCR strength was inferred on the basis of TRB CDR3 properties.

UMI-tagged TRB cDNA libraries were built via 5' RACE. For each CDR3 protein, TCRdb gives one entry from its re-call of the 5' RACE reads, without DNA. Its table records fewer than 140,000 distinct CDR3 sequences. Material for sequencing was naive CXCR3+ CD8+ T cells from blood. Sample subset: CD45RO-CCR7+CD27+CD95- naive CD8+ T cells expressing CXCR3 (TNR3+). The TCR sequence derives from a human donor in good health. Some clones in this sample may be carry-over from other donors' samples.

The CDR3 is CASSLSVSSYNEQFF. The J gene is TRBJ2-1, the V gene TRBV7-9. The CDR3 consists of 15 residues. CDR1 SEHNR and CDR2 FQNEAQ come from the germline V gene (reference sequence).